This T cell receptor beta chain was retrieved from a study of T-cell memory formation after mild COVID-19. TCRdb recomputed calls from the 5' RACE reads with MiXCR, one row per CDR3 protein. The sample yields under 200,000 distinct CDR3 sequences, about a third seen once. V was cut by 3 bases and J by 9 bases, with 18 bases left in between. Germline loops: CDR1 DFQATT, CDR2 SNEGSKA (reference sequence). This CDR3 region has 14 residues. The chain is built from TRBV20-1 and TRBJ2-1; maybe TRBD2 (6 bases). The source is an adult woman who had mild COVID-19 (a few samples of this study predate the infection). Cell type and time point are not known. Sequenced material: PBMCs or a T cell subset sorted from them (not recorded which). The CDR3 is CSASEARGFGEQFF. CDR3 nucleotide sequence: TGCAGTGCTAGCGAGGCCCGGGGGTTTGGTGAGCAGTTCTTC.